The following is a T cell receptor beta chain sequence with its context. Its antigen remains unknown. This sample is part of a study of cytomegalovirus exposure and HLA in healthy donors. Study observations and caveats: CMV serostatus stood as the only immune exposure information on hand.

The CDR3 extends over 15 amino acids. The ends lost 1 base at V and 4 bases at J; junction bases unmatched: 4. CDR1 is SGDLS and CDR2 is YYNGEE in the germline V gene. Vbeta (60) and Jbeta (13) primers were used in the PCR. Assay: immunoSEQ multiplex PCR; the TCRdb copy retains only in-frame clones and omits some. Among roughly 100,000 clones listed, over 9.5% were seen once. The source of this sequence is a man in his forties in good health and CMV-seropositive. Sequenced material: PBMCs. V and J are TRBV9 and TRBJ2-2, with 7 bases fitting TRBD1. The CDR3 nucleotides read TGTGCCAGCAGCGTAACAGGGGTCGCCACCGGGGAGCTGTTTTTT. It is translated as CASSVTGVATGELFF.